The clone carrying this T cell receptor (beta chain) was detected a few times. These data are taken from a study of radiotherapy plus CTLA-4 blockade in lung cancer. Profiled with immunoSEQ multiplex PCR; TCRdb holds only in-frame clones, not every one. The sample carries about 59,000 clones, less than 75% recorded once. With 1 base removed from V and 2 bases from J, the gap between germline ends came to 12 bases. The CDR3 totals 15 residues. CDR1 is SGHTA, CDR2 FQGNSA, per germline. The V and J genes are TRBV7-2 and TRBJ2-7, with a tentative D call TRBD2 (5 bases). The clonotype comes from a human donor with non-small cell lung cancer whose response to radiotherapy plus ipilimumab could not be evaluated. The input for sequencing was peripheral blood, taken from a patient treated with radiotherapy plus ipilimumab. As DNA, the CDR3 is TGTGCCAGCAGCTTAGATCCTAGCCGGCCCTACGAGCAGTACTTC. Its translation is CASSLDPSRPYEQYF.